Sequencing of this T cell receptor (beta chain) was carried out in a study of blood T cells in healthy people across ages. Points from the study as a whole: Fewer expanded clones and more diversity marked long-lived versus aged donors. Samples with more naive T cells showed higher observed beta diversity. No conclusive comparison of naive versus antigen-experienced cells was possible with unsorted PBMCs.

Unmatched junction bases numbered 7, after V lost 5 bases and J lost 1 base. This CDR3 spans 16 amino acids. CDR1 is SGHAT, CDR2 FQDESV, per germline (reference sequence). Details on this clonotype: Its antigen is currently unknown.

A second PCR of 7 to 11 cycles used a sample-barcoded 5' primer and a J-beta primer mix. Using its own MiXCR run on the 5' RACE reads, TCRdb lists one record per CDR3 protein. The sample contains about 1,500,000 distinct CDR3 sequences, under 30% of which appear only once. The origin of this receptor is a woman aged 25 to 45 in good health. The genes are TRBV11-1 and TRBJ2-1; 8 nucleotides align to TRBD2. Sequencing was performed on blood. CDR3 sequence: CASSPLGGGSYNEQFF. In nucleotides, the CDR3 is TGTGCCAGCAGCCCCCTAGGCGGGGGGTCCTACAATGAGCAGTTCTTC.